This T cell receptor (beta chain) came from a study of human T cells and chemical hapten exposure. At the level of the study: DPC at 2% was the sensitizing agent, placed on approximately 2 cm by approximately 2 cm of upper inner arm skin. Study-wide results and limits: There was a positive correlation between PT1 expanded TCR counts and patch test score. As the donors had alopecia, their immune response may differ from healthy people's.

TCRdb independently ran MiXCR on the RACE reads; one entry per CDR3 protein. Of 300,000 to 400,000 distinct CDR3 sequences in the sample, roughly 4.6% were seen once. Germline V CDR1 and CDR2: MGHRA, YSYEKL. CDR3 size: 14 residues. The V and J ends lost 2 bases and 12 bases respectively, with 17 bases between them. Ten or more counts support this clonotype. Its antigen remains unidentified. Sample time point: pre-sensitization, week 0. Stated treatment: therapeutic diphenylcyclopropenone sensitization with weekly scalp DPC. Alopecia patients between 18 and 70 years old and suitable for DPC were used as donors.

The TCR sequence derives from a woman in her 50s with alopecia areata. Some clones in this sample may be carry-over from other donors' samples. The genes are TRBV4-1 and TRBJ2-4; D uncertain. The sample here was whole blood, taken in connection with sensitization to the hapten diphenylcyclopropenone (DPC). The DNA of the CDR3 is TGCGCCAGCAGCCAACCTAATAGGGCCGAGGATCAGTACTTC. Translation gives CASSQPNRAEDQYF.